Listed here are 5 T cell receptor beta chains from one sample, sequenced in a study of T cells in localized non-small cell lung cancer. This table comes from immunoSEQ multiplex PCR, and its TCRdb copy is limited to in-frame clones, with some not included. The sample lists some 85,000 clones, around 81% occurring once. The source material was PBMCs, sampled before any cancer treatment. These receptors were obtained from a man aged 35 to 69 with stage II squamous cell lung carcinoma.

The chain joins TRBV5-1 to TRBJ1-2; D is unresolved. Germline assignment: CDR1 SGHRS and CDR2 YFSETQ. The CDR3 has 13 residues. The V end lost 4 bases, the J end lost 5 bases, and 12 bases lay between the germline ends. The CDR3, as DNA: TGCGCCAGCAGCCCGTCGGGAGGATATGGCTACACCTTC. It yields the protein CASSPSGGYGYTF.

This chain joins TRBV4-1 and TRBJ1-5; D is perhaps TRBD1 (5 bases). Germline CDR1 is MGHRA and CDR2 is YSYEKL. V was shortened by 0 bases and J by 8 bases, with 11 bases between the two germline ends. This CDR3 region has 14 residues. CDR3: CASSQDGGREPQHF. In DNA, the CDR3 is TGCGCCAGCAGCCAAGATGGGGGGAGAGAGCCCCAGCATTTT.

The chain combines TRBV4-2 with TRBJ2-3, with 10 nucleotides matching TRBD2. The junction had 1 base not matched to a gene; V was cut back by 1 base and J by 0 bases. CDR3 length equals 16 residues. Germline assignment: CDR1 LGHNA and CDR2 YNFKEQ. The CDR3: CASSQATSGSTDTQYF. As DNA, the CDR3 is TGTGCCAGCAGCCAAGCGACTAGCGGGAGCACAGATACGCAGTATTTT.

The chain carries TRBV6-5 and TRBJ2-1; 7 nucleotides agree with TRBD2. Looked up from germline, CDR1 is MNHEY and CDR2 is SVGAGI. V lost 6 bases, J lost 9 bases, and 14 bases stayed unmatched. The length of the CDR3 is 15 residues. CDR3 loop: CASRESGAISSEQFF. CDR3 nucleotide sequence: TGTGCCAGCAGAGAGAGCGGGGCCATAAGCAGTGAGCAGTTCTTC.

The chain uses TRBV9 and TRBJ1-1; D is perhaps TRBD1 (6 bases). CDR3 size: 13 residues. CDR1 and CDR2 from the germline V gene are SGDLS and YYNGEE. Between the trimmed V and J ends, which lost 7 bases and 1 base, there was a span of 11 bases. CDR3 in amino acids: CASRGGANTEAFF. DNA of the CDR3: TGTGCCAGCCGCGGGGGCGCGAACACTGAAGCTTTCTTT. Using reference TRBV9 and TRBJ1-1 for the parts outside the CDR3, the full variable domain is DSGVTQTPKHLITATGQRVTLRCSPRSGDLSVYWYQQSLDQGLQFLIQYYNGEERAKGNILERFSAQQFPDLHSELNLSSLELGDSALYFCASRGGANTEAFFGQGTRLTVV.